This TCR beta chain was observed in a study of cytomegalovirus exposure and HLA in healthy donors. Clones were read by immunoSEQ multiplex PCR, and TCRdb kept only the in-frame ones, dropping some. The sample has about 160,000 clones, over 85% seen once. Remarks on this clone: Its antigen is unidentified.

Findings of the study overall: One later analysis, an examination of the 120 validation repertoires, found that first-cohort TCR clusters tended to co-occur in them.

CDR1 SGHTA and CDR2 FQGTGA come from the germline V gene. There are 14 residues in the CDR3. The V gene end was trimmed by 2 bases and the J gene end by 5 bases; junction bases not matched to a gene: 3. The chain employs TRBV7-3 and TRBJ2-1; 7 nucleotides match TRBD2. Sequenced: PBMCs. The receptor was derived from a man younger than 35 in good health and CMV-seropositive. The CDR3 loop reads CASSLGGGNNEQFF. In DNA, the CDR3 is TGTGCCAGCAGCTTAGGGGGGGGGAACAATGAGCAGTTCTTC.